The present TCR beta chain was sequenced within a study of T cells after yellow fever vaccination. The CDR3 totals 14 residues. V was clipped by 2 bases and J by 5 bases, with 12 bases between them. From germline, CDR1 is SGHDN and CDR2 FVKESK. In regard to this clonotype: The antigen remains undetermined.

TCRdb processed the 5' RACE reads anew with MiXCR; each CDR3 protein has one entry. The sample consists of roughly 240,000 distinct CDR3 sequences, 6% to 8% of them appearing once. Findings of the study overall: At 95% to 98% for CD4 and 70% to 90% for CD8, most primary-vaccination clones showed up again after the booster.

The sequenced sample was CD4+ T cells sorted from PBMCs, obtained on the day of the yellow fever booster vaccination. This receptor was taken from a man aged 25-45 years who received the YFV17D yellow fever vaccine. The chain employs TRBV14 and TRBJ1-2; D is unresolved. CDR3 in DNA: TGTGCCAGCAGCCAACGACCCCGGGCATATGGCTACACCTTC. It encodes CASSQRPRAYGYTF.